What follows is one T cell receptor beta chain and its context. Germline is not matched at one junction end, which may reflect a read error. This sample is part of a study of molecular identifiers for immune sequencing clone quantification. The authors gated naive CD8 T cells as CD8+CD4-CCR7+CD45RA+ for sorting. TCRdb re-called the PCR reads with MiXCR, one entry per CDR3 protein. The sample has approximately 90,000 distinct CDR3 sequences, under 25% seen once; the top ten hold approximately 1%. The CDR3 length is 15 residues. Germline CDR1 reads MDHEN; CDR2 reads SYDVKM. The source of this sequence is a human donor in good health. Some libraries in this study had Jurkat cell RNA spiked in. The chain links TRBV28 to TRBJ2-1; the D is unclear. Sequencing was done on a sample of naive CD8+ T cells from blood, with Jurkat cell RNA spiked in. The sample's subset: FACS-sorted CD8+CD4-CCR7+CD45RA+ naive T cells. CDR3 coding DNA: TGCGCCAGCAGTTTTAGGCGGCGCTCCTACAATGAGCAGTTCTTC. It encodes CASSFRRRSYNEQFF.